This T cell receptor (beta chain) was documented in a study of OX40 agonist ivuxolimab in advanced cancers. The CDR3 extends over 14 amino acids. The germline gives CDR1 SGHTA, CDR2 FQGTGA. The V gene lost 2 bases and the J gene lost 1 base, with 8 bases spanning the gap. TCRdb keeps only in-frame clones here, not all; method: immunoSEQ multiplex PCR. The sample has about 40,000 clones; about 89% are singletons. The sequence was obtained from an adult with an advanced solid tumor such as melanoma, head and neck, liver or kidney cancer. This chain joins TRBV7-3 and TRBJ1-1; D call uncertain. The source was CD4+ or CD8+ T cells sorted from blood, collected in a trial of the OX40 agonist ivuxolimab. CDR3 nucleotides: TGTGCCAGCAGCTTATATAACGGGAACACTGAAGCTTTCTTT. It encodes CASSLYNGNTEAFF.